These T cell receptor beta chains were read from a single sample in a study of graft-versus-host responses after intestinal transplantation. Some clones are missing from TCRdb's copy, which holds only in-frame ones; the method was immunoSEQ multiplex PCR. Of 50,000 or so clones listed, about 90% are singletons. Sequencing used PBMCs, obtained about 120 days after intestinal transplantation. Receptors were obtained from a human patient who received an intestinal transplant, so some T cells may come from the graft donor. The CDR3 runs from the conserved cysteine through the conserved F or W. The D gene is left open where the match is weak. Only some rows state a clone size, as once, few, many or a class for expanded clones.

CDR3nt,CDR3aa,j_gene,v_gene,d_gene,abundance
TGTGCCAGCGCCCCGGACCAGCGGGAAAAACTGTTTTTT,CASAPDQREKLFF,TRBJ1-4,TRBV2,NA,NA
TGTGCCAGCAGTCGTAGGGGGTTTTACCAAGAGACCCAGTACTTC,CASSRRGFYQETQYF,TRBJ2-5,TRBV27,NA,NA
TGTGCCAGCTCACTTGGGACCGCTACCTACGAGCAGTACTTC,CASSLGTATYEQYF,TRBJ2-7,TRBV18,NA,NA
TGTGCCAGCAGTGAAGGAATACAGCACACAGATACGCAGTATTTT,CASSEGIQHTDTQYF,TRBJ2-3,TRBV6-1,NA,few
TGTGCCAGCAGTGAAGCTCAGGGAATCAATTCACCCCTCCACTTT,CASSEAQGINSPLHF,TRBJ1-6,TRBV6-1,NA,NA
TGTGCCAGTACTTCCGACAGGGACTACGAGCAGTACTTC,CASTSDRDYEQYF,TRBJ2-7,TRBV19,TRBD1,NA
TGTGCCTGGACCAGGGCTGACACCGGGGAGCTGTTTTTT,CAWTRADTGELFF,TRBJ2-2,TRBV30,NA,NA
TGTGCCAGCAGCTCGTCGGACAGATACACCGGGGAGCTGTTTTTT,CASSSSDRYTGELFF,TRBJ2-2,TRBV13,NA,NA
TGTGCCAGCAGCAGCACCTGGGCCCCTATTAGGGCGAATGAAAAACTGTTTTTT,CASSSTWAPIRANEKLFF,TRBJ1-4,TRBV2,NA,few
TGTGCCAGCAGCTTAGAAGTTAGCGGGACTCGAGGGCGCTACGAGCAGTACTTC,CASSLEVSGTRGRYEQYF,TRBJ2-7,TRBV7-6,TRBD2,NA
TGTGCCAGCAGGCCTTTAGGGCAGGAGTTAACCTTGAACACTGAAGCTTTCTTT,CASRPLGQELTLNTEAFF,TRBJ1-1,TRBV7-9,NA,NA